The TCR beta chain under discussion was sequenced for a study of T cell responses to AZD1222 COVID-19 vaccine. The junction had 6 bases not matched to a gene; V was cut back by 1 base and J by 2 bases. The CDR3 loop spans 17 amino acids. The germline V gene has CDR1 LGHNA and CDR2 YNFKEQ. Method: immunoSEQ multiplex PCR; TCRdb's copy keeps in-frame clones and lacks some. The top ten clones hold roughly 8% of a sample with about 110,000 clones, about 92% of them seen once. V is TRBV4-2 and J is TRBJ2-2; 8 bases match TRBD2. Sequenced here: peripheral blood, sampled 28 days after the second AZD1222 dose. The origin of this receptor is an adult who received the AZD1222 COVID-19 vaccine. Written as DNA, the CDR3 is TGTGCCAGCAGCCAAGTACCGGCGGGGGGAAACACCGGGGAGCTGTTTTTT. Translating gives CASSQVPAGGNTGELFF.